This entry is about one T cell receptor (beta chain). Its antigen specificity is not known. No per-base quality is available; no much larger clone lies one base away. This entry belongs to a study of CD8+CD57+ T cells in acquired aplastic anemia listed by TCRdb under 2018. Some background on the complete study: A mean of around 3.3 ug of DNA, ranging from roughly 0.2 to 27.4 ug, was extracted from sorted CD4+ and CD8+ cells. For healthy donor samples, the average read count was around 10 million for CD4+ cells and roughly 11 million for CD8+ cells. Study-wide conclusions, independent of this receptor: Some 30 CD8+ CDR3 sequences were shared between patients and controls but appeared highly expressed in patients and within their immunodominant clones. CD8+ Simpson's diversity did not differ significantly between patients and healthy controls (P=0.060).

Genomic DNA served as template for TCR beta VDJ combination and CDR3 sequence profiling. TCR repertoire sequencing was run on an Illumina HiSeq 2000. As for how the authors treated the data: Repertoires were assessed using TRBV/TRBJ rearrangement plots, CDR3 size and DJ length profiles, and Simpson's diversity index. Whichever DNA sequence was most abundant in the deep sequencing data was defined as the immunodominant clone. CDR3 amino acid sequences were screened for sharing across subjects and compared with published repertoires and the VDJdb database. TCRdb cleaned the public reads at Q25 with fastp, built clones with MiXCR and kept in-frame beta chains. Rows with one shared CDR3 protein collapse into an entry with the most common genes and DNA. These V and J calls derive from TCRdb rather than the authors' analysis. The table for this sample lists around 190,000 distinct CDR3 sequences; less than 65% of them were counted only once. The ten largest make up roughly 15% of the sample.

V loses 3 bases at its end and J loses 0 bases; junction bases beyond the gene matches: 4. The germline V gene encodes CDR1 SEHNR and CDR2 FQNEAQ (reference sequence). The CDR3 spans 15 residues, from the cysteine through the phenylalanine. Only CDR3 DNA is held: 45 bases, read in frame from base 1. In the study, sorted CD4+ and CD8+ blood T cells from patients with severe aplastic anemia and from healthy subjects underwent deep sequencing of TCR repertoires. Ficoll-Paque density gradient centrifugation was used to isolate peripheral blood mononuclear cells. Before DNA was extracted, CD4+ and CD8+ T cells were sorted using either FACS or magnetic beads.

The sequenced sample consisted of sorted CD4+, CD8+, or CD8+CD57+ T cells (not recorded which) from PBMCs. The origin of this receptor is a human donor in good health, serving as a control. The sequence is built from TRBV7-9 and TRBJ1-1, with TRBD1 identical over 7 junction bases. This receptor has the CDR3 CASSLGQLLNTEAFF. The sequenced DNA is TGTGCCAGCAGCTTGGGACAGCTACTGAACACTGAAGCTTTCTTT.